Given below is one TCR beta chain in context. Antigen unknown. This specimen belongs to a study of radiotherapy plus CTLA-4 blockade in lung cancer. Across the study: Objective responses were observed in 18% of patients, and disease control was achieved by 30% to 40%.

The protocol was immunoSEQ multiplex PCR, while the TCRdb copy is restricted to in-frame clones and leaves out a portion. The sample holds 60,000 or so clones, 75% to 85% seen once. Germline V gene lookup returns CDR1 SNHLY and CDR2 FYNNEI. V dropped 6 bases and J dropped 9; count of bases not matched to a gene: 7. The length of the CDR3 is 14 residues. Lung cancer patients with chemo-refractory metastatic non-small-cell disease were given focal radiation plus CTLA-4 blockade with ipilimumab. Study observations and caveats: In blood, after radiotherapy plus ipilimumab, tumor-derived TCR clones expanded. Reported findings show early blood T cell clone dynamics, with interferon-beta, best predicted response.

Sample: peripheral blood, taken from a patient treated with radiotherapy plus ipilimumab. The V and J genes are TRBV2 and TRBJ2-1, with TRBD1 matching 11 bases. The source is a human donor with non-small cell lung cancer who had a partial response to radiotherapy plus ipilimumab. The CDR3 loop is CASSGDRGSIEQFF. The CDR3 DNA sequence: TGTGCCAGCAGCGGGGACAGGGGGTCGATTGAGCAGTTCTTC.